This TCR beta chain originates from a study of CD8 T cells in ankylosing spondylitis. Study-wide results and limits: Ankylosing spondylitis blood appeared to be characterized by a TCR beta motif of about 8 highly homologous variants. A number of the motif variants had already been described in reactive arthritis synovial fluid and blood. Disease-linked clones were reportedly significantly enriched in matched ankylosing spondylitis synovial fluid.

Comment on this clonotype: Its antigen is undetermined.

The CDR3 has 16 residues. Trimming pared 0 bases from V and 6 bases from J, leaving 19 bases between. Germline loops: CDR1 SQVTM, CDR2 ANQGSEA. Quantitative 5'-RACE with molecular barcodes produced the TCR beta libraries. TCRdb processed the 5' RACE reads anew with MiXCR; each CDR3 protein has one entry. The data hold fewer than 750,000 distinct CDR3 sequences, with roughly 20% observed a single time. The chain combines TRBV29-1 with TRBJ2-3; D is uncertain. The source is a male donor with ankylosing spondylitis. Sample: blood, either unsorted or a sorted T cell fraction (not recorded which). CDR3 DNA sequence: TGCAGCGTTGAAGACGCCGATACCTCATTGGTGGATACGCAGTATTTT. As protein: CSVEDADTSLVDTQYF.